This passage covers 5 T cell receptor beta chains from one sample sequenced in a study of T cell responses to AZD1222 COVID-19 vaccine. TCRdb's copy holds only in-frame clones and misses some; the assay was immunoSEQ multiplex PCR. Seen here are 150,000 to 250,000 clones, just over 90% observed once, and the top ten hold about 3.5%. The sequencing here drew on peripheral blood, taken 28 days after the second AZD1222 dose. The source is an adult who received the AZD1222 COVID-19 vaccine.

This chain uses TRBV29-1 with TRBJ2-3, with D tentatively TRBD1 (6 bases). CDR3 length: 13 residues. With 5 bases removed from V and 2 bases from J, the gap between germline ends came to 11 bases. Germline V gene lookup returns CDR1 SQVTM and CDR2 ANQGSEA. This CDR3 is CSVSTGPTDTQYF. DNA for the CDR3: TGCAGCGTTTCGACAGGTCCCACAGATACGCAGTATTTT.

The chain carries TRBV28 and TRBJ2-5; 8 bases agree with TRBD2. Germline values: CDR1 MDHEN, CDR2 SYDVKM. CDR3 length: 15 residues. Unmatched junction bases numbered 7, after V lost 6 bases and J lost 1 base. This CDR3 reads CASSRGGRVQETQYF. CDR3 DNA: TGTGCCAGCAGCCGGGGGGGCCGGGTCCAAGAGACCCAGTACTTC.

This chain links TRBV7-2 with TRBJ2-3, with 7 bases fitting TRBD1. Germline CDR1 is SGHTA and CDR2 is FQGNSA. The V segment lost 1 base and the J segment 4 bases; nucleotides outside the gene matches: 5. This CDR3 is built from 15 residues. The CDR3 DNA reads TGTGCCAGCAGCTTAGTAGGGCAGGGGGCAGATACGCAGTATTTT. Protein: CASSLVGQGADTQYF.

V and J are TRBV11-2 and TRBJ1-4, with a tentative D call TRBD1 (6 bases). With 4 bases removed from V and 2 bases from J, the gap between germline ends came to 14 bases. CDR1 SGHAT and CDR2 FQNNGV come from the germline V gene. This CDR3 is 16 amino acids long. CDR3 in amino acids: CASSSVRGGTNEKLFF. Written as DNA, the CDR3 is TGTGCCAGCAGCTCCGTTCGCGGGGGCACTAATGAAAAACTGTTTTTT.

The chain has TRBV4-1 and TRBJ2-2; 12 bases are shared with TRBD2. Per germline, CDR1 MGHRA and CDR2 YSYEKL. The CDR3 covers 20 residues. Losses at the gene ends were 4 bases for V and 2 bases for J; bases not matched to a gene: 14. The CDR3 DNA is TGCGCCAGCAGCCCGGCATACCGACTAGCGGGGGAGGTTAACACCGGGGAGCTGTTTTTT. Translating gives CASSPAYRLAGEVNTGELFF.